Each of the 18 T cell receptor beta chains below was sequenced from the same sample in a study of response to subunit inactivated influenza vaccine. TCRdb processed the RT-PCR reads anew with MiXCR; each CDR3 protein has one entry. The data hold approximately 530,000 distinct CDR3 sequences, with approximately 7.3% observed a single time. Sequenced here: PBMCs from blood, sampled roughly 24 months after vaccination. These receptors were collected from a man aged 50 to 69 who received an inactivated influenza vaccine.

This sequence joins TRBV12-3 or TRBV12-4 and TRBJ1-1; D is perhaps TRBD1 (5 bases). With 3 bases removed from V and 4 bases from J, the gap between germline ends came to 6 bases. The CDR3 is 12 amino acids. The DNA for the CDR3 is TGTGCCAGCAGTTTCGGGGCCACTGAAGCTTTCTTT. Encoded protein: CASSFGATEAFF.

The rearrangement joins TRBV12-3 or TRBV12-4 to TRBJ2-2, with a tentative D call TRBD2 (5 bases). CDR3 length: 14 residues. Trimming cost V 6 bases and J 4 bases, with 12 bases left between them. CDR3 DNA sequence: TGTGCCAGCAGCCGACGGGGTCCCACCGGGGAGCTGTTTTTT. Translated: CASSRRGPTGELFF.

The chain uses TRBV4-1 and TRBJ2-5; D is ambiguous. V shed 2 bases and J shed 1 base, with 11 bases lying between them. The length of the CDR3 is 15 residues. Germline V gene lookup returns CDR1 MGHRA and CDR2 YSYEKL. CDR3 DNA sequence: TGCGCCAGCAGCCAAAGTCTAGGCGGCCAAGAGACCCAGTACTTC. Its protein is CASSQSLGGQETQYF.

This sequence joins TRBV7-2 and TRBJ2-7; no clear D gene. CDR3 size: 15 residues. Germline lookup yields CDR1 SGHTA and CDR2 FQGNSA. The germline V and J ends were trimmed by 4 bases and 3 bases, with 16 bases remaining between them. This CDR3 reads CASSSGRSPRYEQYF. The CDR3 DNA follows: TGTGCCAGCAGCTCAGGACGGTCACCCCGCTACGAGCAGTACTTC.

This clonotype was detected only a few times. This rearrangement joins TRBV6-1 to TRBJ2-5; D is undetermined. The CDR3 runs to 13 residues. The V end was cut by 5 bases, the J end by 1 base, with 8 bases between. Per the germline V gene, CDR1 is MNHNS and CDR2 is SASEGT. The CDR3 region is CASSPHFQETQYF. In DNA form, the CDR3 reads TGTGCCAGCAGTCCACATTTCCAAGAGACCCAGTACTTC.

This clonotype was picked up many times. The genes are TRBV5-1 and TRBJ2-5, with D unresolved. The CDR3 runs to 14 residues. Trimming stripped 4 bases from V and 4 bases from J, with 14 bases between. Looked up from germline, CDR1 is SGHRS and CDR2 is YFSETQ. The DNA for the CDR3 is TGCGCCAGCAGCCCTGGCCCTCCGGTAGAGACCCAGTACTTC. It codes for CASSPGPPVETQYF.

This clonotype was counted a few times. The CDR3 nucleotides are TGTGCCAGCAGTTACATGGGCTCCTACAATGAGCAGTTCTTC. This sequence encodes CASSYMGSYNEQFF. V gene TRBV6-5 combines with J gene TRBJ2-1; no firm D call. This CDR3 contains 14 residues. V lost 2 bases, J lost 0 bases, and 5 bases lay in between. Per the germline V gene, CDR1 is MNHEY and CDR2 is SVGAGI.

This clonotype was counted only a few times. The chain has TRBV7-9 and TRBJ2-5; D may be TRBD1 (6 bases). Germline-derived CDR1 and CDR2 are SEHNR and FQNEAQ (reference sequence). The CDR3 length is 14 residues. Trimming stripped 5 bases from V and 5 bases from J, with 15 bases between. In DNA, the CDR3 is TGTGCCAGCAGCCCGGGACACGCAGGGGAGACCCAGTACTTC. Protein product: CASSPGHAGETQYF.

The chain is built from TRBV6-1 and TRBJ1-1; TRBD1 matches at 7 bases. CDR1 and CDR2 (germline): MNHNS, SASEGT. V lost 8 bases to trimming and J lost 4 bases; unmatched junction nucleotides: 13. CDR3 length equals 15 residues. The CDR3 DNA sequence: TGTGCCAGCCTGTACGGGGGAGGGGGCGTCACTGAAGCTTTCTTT. It is translated as CASLYGGGGVTEAFF.

This clonotype has a handful of counts. The V and J genes are TRBV20-1 and TRBJ1-2; D remains ambiguous. V dropped 1 base and J dropped 4 bases, with 13 bases sitting between them. In germline, CDR1 is DFQATT, CDR2 SNEGSKA (reference sequence). CDR3 length equals 14 residues. CDR3 protein: CSARAFSGSYGYTF. CDR3 nucleotide sequence: TGCAGTGCTAGAGCCTTCTCTGGGAGCTATGGCTACACCTTC.

This rearrangement joins TRBV6-2 or TRBV6-3 to TRBJ1-5; 7 bases are a match to TRBD1. Germline V CDR1 and CDR2: MNHEY, SVGEGT. The length of the CDR3 is 19 residues. The ends lost 2 bases at V and 4 bases at J; junction bases unmatched: 17. CDR3 coding DNA: TGTGCCAGCAGTTACGCCCGGAAGACAGGGTTCGCCCCTAATCAGCCCCAGCATTTT. It specifies CASSYARKTGFAPNQPQHF.

V gene TRBV20-1 combines with J gene TRBJ2-1; tentatively, D is TRBD2 (6 bases). Germline V lookup: CDR1 DFQATT, CDR2 SNEGSKA (reference sequence). The CDR3 consists of 15 residues. The V gene lost 5 bases and the J gene lost 1 base, with 15 bases spanning the gap. CDR3 sequence (DNA): TGCAGTGCTCGGCGGCTGGCGGGGTCCTACAATGAGCAGTTCTTC. Translated, it gives CSARRLAGSYNEQFF.

This clonotype was found many times. The chain carries TRBV5-1 and TRBJ2-7; unclear D gene. There are 14 residues in the CDR3. Germline V gene sequence: CDR1 SGHRS, CDR2 YFSETQ. Trimming shortened V by 2 bases and J by 0 bases, and 9 bases separated the two germline ends. CDR3 DNA: TGCGCCAGCAGCTTTTTCGATAGCTCCTACGAGCAGTACTTC. Translating gives CASSFFDSSYEQYF.

This clonotype was picked up many times. CDR3 loop: CASSPAPLKRTEAFF. The CDR3 DNA sequence: TGTGCCAGCAGCCCGGCCCCATTGAAACGGACTGAAGCTTTCTTT. V is TRBV3-1 and J is TRBJ1-1; D unresolved. The V end lost 4 bases, the J end lost 5 bases, and 17 bases lay between the germline ends. The CDR3 covers 15 residues. The V gene's germline CDR1 is LGHDT and CDR2 YNNKEL (reference sequence). Full variable domain (remainder filled in from reference TRBV3-1 and TRBJ1-1): DTAVSQTPKYLVTQMGNDKSIKCEQNLGHDTMYWYKQDSKKFLKIMFSYNNKELIINETVPNRFSPKSPDKAHLNLHINSLELGDSAVYFCASSPAPLKRTEAFFGQGTRLTVV.

This clonotype was counted only a few times. The chain uses TRBV5-1 and TRBJ2-5, with D perhaps matching TRBD1 or TRBD2 (6 bases each). Germline CDR1 and CDR2: SGHRS and YFSETQ. CDR3 size: 16 residues. V was cut by 0 bases and J by 1 base, with 13 bases left in between. In DNA, the CDR3 is TGCGCCAGCAGCTTGGTTCGAACGGGGGCCCAAGAGACCCAGTACTTC. It yields the protein CASSLVRTGAQETQYF.

This clonotype was recorded many times. The chain employs TRBV11-1 and TRBJ2-7; tentatively, D is TRBD1 (6 bases). V lost 5 bases and J 6 bases, leaving 14 bases between the germline ends. CDR1 SGHAT and CDR2 FQDESV come from the germline V gene (reference sequence). The CDR3 is made up of 13 amino acids. This CDR3 is CASSMVRGTEQYF. CDR3 nucleotide sequence: TGTGCCAGCAGCATGGTCAGGGGTACCGAGCAGTACTTC. The full variable domain, rest sourced from reference TRBV11-1 and TRBJ2-7, is EAEVAQSPRYKITEKSQAVAFWCDPISGHATLYWYRQILGQGPELLVQFQDESVVDDSQLPKDRFSAERLKGVDSTLKIQPAELGDSAMYLCASSMVRGTEQYFGPGTRLTVT.

This clonotype was recorded many times. V is TRBV29-1 and J is TRBJ2-3, with a weak D call TRBD2 (6 bases). This CDR3 is built from 14 residues. The V gene lost 4 bases and the J gene lost 2 bases, with 13 bases spanning the gap. Germline V CDR1 and CDR2: SQVTM, ANQGSEA. CDR3 loop: CSVGRGSTTDTQYF. CDR3 nucleotide sequence: TGCAGCGTTGGACGGGGGAGCACCACAGATACGCAGTATTTT.

CDR3 in amino acids: CASSQADNENIQYF. DNA for the CDR3: TGTGCCAGCAGCCAAGCGGACAATGAAAACATTCAGTACTTC. The rearrangement uses TRBV4-2 and TRBJ2-4, with TRBD1 as a possible D gene (5 bases). CDR1 is LGHNA and CDR2 is YNFKEQ in the germline V gene. V lost 1 base, J lost 5 bases, and 9 bases lay in between. CDR3 length equals 14 residues.